This entry lists 16 T cell receptor beta chains sequenced from one sample in a study of cytomegalovirus exposure and HLA in healthy donors. PCR employed 60 Vbeta and 13 Jbeta primers. Assay: immunoSEQ multiplex PCR; the TCRdb copy retains only in-frame clones and omits some. The table shows more than 150,000 clones, with 80% to 90% occurring only once. The sample was PBMCs. The receptors were sampled from a woman aged 18-30 years in good health and CMV-seronegative.

The V gene is TRBV29-1, the J gene TRBJ2-1; D ambiguous. Looked up from germline, CDR1 is SQVTM and CDR2 is ANQGSEA. V lost 0 bases, J lost 7 bases, and 16 bases lay in between. CDR3 length equals 15 residues. The DNA for the CDR3 is TGCAGCGTTGAAGATCGGAGAAACGTGTTAAATGAGCAGTTCTTC. Encoded protein: CSVEDRRNVLNEQFF.

The chain carries TRBV27 and TRBJ2-3; 10 bases align to TRBD2. Germline lookup yields CDR1 MNHEY and CDR2 SMNVEV (reference sequence). This CDR3 comprises 15 residues. Trimming at V came to 5 bases and at J to 0 bases, leaving 2 bases not matched to a gene. CDR3 sequence: CASSGAGGSTDTQYF. CDR3 coding DNA: TGTGCCAGCAGTGGAGCGGGGGGGAGCACAGATACGCAGTATTTT.

The gene calls are TRBV5-6 and TRBJ1-5; TRBD1 matches at 8 bases. After removal of 1 base from V and 6 bases from J, the junction contained 9 bases not matched to a gene. This CDR3 is 16 amino acids long. Germline CDR1 is SGHDT and CDR2 is YYEEEE. CDR3: CASSLFGAGGFQPQHF. CDR3 coding DNA: TGTGCCAGCAGCTTGTTCGGGGCAGGGGGCTTTCAGCCCCAGCATTTT.

The rearrangement uses TRBV15 and TRBJ2-2, with TRBD1 identical over 10 bases. This CDR3 is built from 18 residues. Germline CDR1 is LNHNV and CDR2 is YYDKDF (reference sequence). J gave up 5 bases and V 0 bases, and 9 bases lay outside the gene matches. The chain's CDR3 is CATSRDFGQGGSTGELFF. CDR3 nucleotides: TGTGCCACCAGCAGAGATTTTGGACAGGGGGGTTCAACCGGGGAGCTGTTTTTT.

The chain carries TRBV11-3 and TRBJ2-5; D is undetermined. V lost 3 bases and J lost 2, with 7 bases in between. The CDR3 length is 13 residues. CDR1 is SGHNT, CDR2 YENEEA, per germline. In DNA form, the CDR3 reads TGTGCCAGCAGCTTTTCAGAACAAGAGACCCAGTACTTC. This encodes CASSFSEQETQYF. The full variable domain, its missing parts supplied by reference TRBV11-3 and TRBJ2-5, is EAGVVQSPRYKIIEKKQPVAFWCNPISGHNTLYWYLQNLGQGPELLIRYENEEAVDDSQLPKDRFSAERLKGVDSTLKIQPAELGDSAVYLCASSFSEQETQYFGPGTRLLVL.

The chain has TRBV6-1 and TRBJ2-1; weak D call: TRBD2 (6 bases). The CDR3 is 16 amino acids. Per the germline V gene, CDR1 is MNHNS and CDR2 is SASEGT. Trimming removed 0 bases from V and 3 bases from J, with 12 bases in between. CDR3: CASSEAMEGSYNEQFF. The CDR3 coding sequence is TGTGCCAGCAGTGAAGCCATGGAGGGGAGCTACAATGAGCAGTTCTTC.

The V call is TRBV25-1, the J call TRBJ2-6; a possible D gene is TRBD1 (5 bases). The germline gives CDR1 MGHDK, CDR2 SYGVNS. The V and J ends lost 7 bases and 7 bases respectively, with 14 bases between them. The CDR3 has 14 amino acids. The CDR3 DNA reads TGTGCCAGCACCAGTGGGGCGACAGCCAACGTCCTGACTTTC. Encoded protein: CASTSGATANVLTF.

The V call is TRBV6-1, the J call TRBJ2-5; D is perhaps TRBD2 (6 bases). This CDR3 contains 16 residues. Trimming took off 1 base at V and 0 bases at J, with 12 bases between the two ends. CDR1 is MNHNS and CDR2 is SASEGT in the germline V gene. CDR3 nucleotides: TGTGCCAGCAGTGAAGGCGGAGGGGCCTACCAAGAGACCCAGTACTTC. It yields the protein CASSEGGGAYQETQYF.

This clone was recorded once. J is TRBJ1-2 and V is TRBV18; 11 nucleotides line up with TRBD1. With V trimmed by 3 bases and J by 4 bases, 7 bases remained unmatched. The CDR3 runs to 16 residues. Germline values: CDR1 KGHSH, CDR2 LQKENI. The CDR3 protein is CASSPLSGTGGYGYTF. CDR3 coding DNA: TGTGCCAGCTCACCCCTGTCCGGGACAGGGGGCTATGGCTACACCTTC.

This clone was recorded a few times. This chain connects TRBV5-5 to TRBJ2-3; D remains ambiguous. The V end lost 2 bases, the J end lost 3 bases, and 10 bases lay between the germline ends. In germline, CDR1 is SGHKS, CDR2 YYEKEE (reference sequence). CDR3 length equals 14 residues. CDR3 in DNA: TGTGCCAGCAGCTTAGCTCCGCATACAGATACGCAGTATTTT. Its protein product is CASSLAPHTDTQYF. Full variable domain (outside the CDR3, taken from reference TRBV5-5 and TRBJ2-3): DAGVTQSPTHLIKTRGQQVTLRCSPISGHKSVSWYQQVLGQGPQFIFQYYEKEERGRGNFPDRFSARQFPNYSSELNVNALLLGDSALYLCASSLAPHTDTQYFGPGTRLTVL.

CDR3 in amino acids: CASTHLQSYEQYF. The DNA of the CDR3 is TGTGCCAGCACCCATCTTCAGTCCTACGAGCAGTACTTC. The chain uses TRBV11-2 and TRBJ2-7, with no clear D. CDR1 and CDR2 from the germline V gene are SGHAT and FQNNGV. The CDR3 loop spans 13 amino acids. Trimming cost V 7 bases and J 1 base, with 11 bases left between them.

This clone came up a few times. The chain carries TRBV6-5 and TRBJ1-2; TRBD1 agrees at 7 bases. CDR3 length: 15 residues. CDR1 and CDR2 (germline): MNHEY, SVGAGI. Trimming took 1 base from V and 0 from J; bases not matched to a gene: 2. The CDR3 DNA follows: TGTGCCAGCAGTTACTTGGGGACAGCTAACTATGGCTACACCTTC. Protein product: CASSYLGTANYGYTF.

The chain carries TRBV7-3 and TRBJ2-7, with D possibly being TRBD2 (5 bases). V shed 8 bases and J shed 7 bases, with 15 bases lying between them. CDR1 and CDR2 from the germline V gene are SGHTA and FQGTGA. The CDR3 has 12 amino acids. CDR3 residues: CASGNLAGEQYF. CDR3 coding DNA: TGTGCCAGCGGGAATCTAGCTGGTGAGCAGTACTTC.

V and J are TRBV7-3 and TRBJ2-2, with a possible D match to TRBD2 (5 bases). The germline V gene has CDR1 SGHTA and CDR2 FQGTGA. CDR3 length: 12 amino acids. Trimming took off 4 bases at V and 8 bases at J, with 8 bases between the two ends. The CDR3 loop reads CASSWGAGELFF. The CDR3 coding sequence is TGTGCCAGCAGCTGGGGAGCGGGGGAGCTGTTTTTT. The variable domain in full, completed from reference TRBV7-3 and TRBJ2-2, reads GAGVSQTPSNKVTEKGKYVELRCDPISGHTALYWYRQSLGQGPEFLIYFQGTGAADDSGLPNDRFFAVRPEGSVSTLKIQRTERGDSAVYLCASSWGAGELFFGEGSRLTVL.

This clone was seen a handful of times. V and J are TRBV20-1 and TRBJ1-1; no clear D gene. The germline V gene has CDR1 DFQATT and CDR2 SNEGSKA (reference sequence). Trimming cost V 2 bases and J 5 bases, with 6 bases left between them. The CDR3 has 11 residues. This CDR3 is CSARTGTEAFF. The DNA of the CDR3 is TGCAGTGCTAGAACGGGGACTGAAGCTTTCTTT.

This chain joins TRBV30 and TRBJ1-2; D not certain. The CDR3 is 12 amino acids. Trimming shortened V by 1 base and J by 3 bases, and 6 bases separated the two germline ends. CDR1 and CDR2 from the germline V gene are GTSNPN and SVGIG (reference sequence). The CDR3 nucleotides are TGTGCCTGGAGTGGGGAGTACTATGGCTACACCTTC. Translated: CAWSGEYYGYTF.